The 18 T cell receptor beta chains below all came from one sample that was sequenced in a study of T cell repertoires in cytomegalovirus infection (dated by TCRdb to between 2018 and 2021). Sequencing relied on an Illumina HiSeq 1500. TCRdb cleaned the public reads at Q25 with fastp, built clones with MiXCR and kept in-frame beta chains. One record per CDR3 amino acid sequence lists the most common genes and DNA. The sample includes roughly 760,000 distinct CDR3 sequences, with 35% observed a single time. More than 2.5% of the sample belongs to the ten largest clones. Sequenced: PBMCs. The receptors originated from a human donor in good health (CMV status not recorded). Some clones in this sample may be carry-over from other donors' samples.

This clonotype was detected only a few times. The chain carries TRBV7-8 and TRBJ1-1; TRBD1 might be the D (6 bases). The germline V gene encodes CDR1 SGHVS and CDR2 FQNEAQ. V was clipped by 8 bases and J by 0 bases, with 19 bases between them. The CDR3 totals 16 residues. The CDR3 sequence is CASVIIGGGLNTEAFF. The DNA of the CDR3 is TGTGCCAGCGTCATAATAGGGGGGGGTTTGAACACTGAAGCTTTCTTT. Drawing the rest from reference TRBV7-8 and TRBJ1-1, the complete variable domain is GAGVSQSPRYKVAKRGQDVALRCDPISGHVSLFWYQQALGQGPEFLTYFQNEAQLDKSGLPSDRFFAERPEGSVSTLKIQRTQQEDSAVYLCASVIIGGGLNTEAFFGQGTRLTVV.

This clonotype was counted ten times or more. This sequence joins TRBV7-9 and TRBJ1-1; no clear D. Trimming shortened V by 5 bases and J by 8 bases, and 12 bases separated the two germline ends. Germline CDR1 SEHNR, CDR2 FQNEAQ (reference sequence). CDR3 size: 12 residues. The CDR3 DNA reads TGTGCCAGCAGCCACGAGCAGACAGAAGCTTTCTTT. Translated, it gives CASSHEQTEAFF.

The CDR3 region is CASSLPGGPYEQYF. As DNA, the CDR3 is TGTGCCAGCAGTTTACCGGGAGGTCCCTACGAGCAGTACTTC. The J gene is TRBJ2-7, the V gene TRBV28; 7 bases line up with TRBD2. Germline CDR1 and CDR2: MDHEN and SYDVKM. CDR3 length equals 14 residues. Unmatched junction bases numbered 3, after V lost 2 bases and J lost 2 bases. Looking up the rest from reference TRBV28 and TRBJ2-7 gives the full variable domain: DVKVTQSSRYLVKRTGEKVFLECVQDMDHENMFWYRQDPGLGLRLIYFSYDVKMKEKGDIPEGYSVSREKKERFSLILESASTNQTSMYLCASSLPGGPYEQYFGPGTRLTVT.

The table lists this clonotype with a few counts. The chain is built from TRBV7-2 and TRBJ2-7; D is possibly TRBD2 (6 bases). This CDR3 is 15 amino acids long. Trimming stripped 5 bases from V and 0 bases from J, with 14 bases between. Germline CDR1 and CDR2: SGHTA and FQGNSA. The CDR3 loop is CASSPGLTRSYEQYF. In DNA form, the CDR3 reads TGTGCCAGCAGCCCTGGACTAACCCGCTCCTACGAGCAGTACTTC.

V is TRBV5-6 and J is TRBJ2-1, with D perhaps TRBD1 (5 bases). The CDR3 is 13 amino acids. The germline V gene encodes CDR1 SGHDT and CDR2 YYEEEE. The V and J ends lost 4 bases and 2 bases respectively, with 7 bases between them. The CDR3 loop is CASSVDTYNEQFF. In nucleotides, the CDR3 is TGTGCCAGCAGCGTGGACACCTACAATGAGCAGTTCTTC.

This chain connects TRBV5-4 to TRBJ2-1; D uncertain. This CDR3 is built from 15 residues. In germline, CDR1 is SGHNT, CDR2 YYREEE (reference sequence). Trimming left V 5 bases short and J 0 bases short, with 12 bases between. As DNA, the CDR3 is TGTGCCAGCAGTCACGACTTGAGCTCCTACAATGAGCAGTTCTTC. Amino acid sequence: CASSHDLSSYNEQFF. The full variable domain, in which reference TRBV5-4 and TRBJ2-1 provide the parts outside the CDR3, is ETGVTQSPTHLIKTRGQQVTLRCSSQSGHNTVSWYQQALGQGPQFIFQYYREEENGRGNFPPRFSGLQFPNYSSELNVNALELDDSALYLCASSHDLSSYNEQFFGPGTRLTVL.

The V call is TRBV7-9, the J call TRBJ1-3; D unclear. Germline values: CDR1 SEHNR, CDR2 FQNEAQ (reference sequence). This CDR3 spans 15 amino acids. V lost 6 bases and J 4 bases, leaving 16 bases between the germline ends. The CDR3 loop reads CASSLLVGPGNTIYF. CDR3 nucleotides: TGTGCCAGCAGTCTTCTTGTAGGTCCAGGAAACACCATATATTTT.

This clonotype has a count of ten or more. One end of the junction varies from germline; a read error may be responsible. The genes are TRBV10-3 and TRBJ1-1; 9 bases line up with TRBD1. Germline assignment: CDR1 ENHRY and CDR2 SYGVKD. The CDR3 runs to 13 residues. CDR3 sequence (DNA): TGTGCCATCAAGACAGGGGGAAACACGGAAGCTTTCTTT. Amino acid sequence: CAIKTGGNTEAFF.

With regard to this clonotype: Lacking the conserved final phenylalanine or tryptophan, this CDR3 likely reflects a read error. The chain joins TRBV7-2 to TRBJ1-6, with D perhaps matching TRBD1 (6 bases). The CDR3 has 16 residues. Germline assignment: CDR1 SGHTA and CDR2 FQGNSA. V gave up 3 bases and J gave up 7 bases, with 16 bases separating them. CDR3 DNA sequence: TGTGCCAGCAGCTTCCTAACAGGGCTGAGGAATTCACCCCTCCACTTG. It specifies CASSFLTGLRNSPLHL.

The CDR3 loop is CSVYGQETQYF. For the CDR3, the DNA is TGCAGTGTATACGGCCAAGAGACCCAGTACTTC. The gene calls are TRBV20-1 and TRBJ2-5; no firm D call. The V and J ends lost 7 bases and 1 base respectively, with 7 bases between them. The CDR3 loop spans 11 amino acids. CDR1 is DFQATT, CDR2 SNEGSKA, per germline (reference sequence).

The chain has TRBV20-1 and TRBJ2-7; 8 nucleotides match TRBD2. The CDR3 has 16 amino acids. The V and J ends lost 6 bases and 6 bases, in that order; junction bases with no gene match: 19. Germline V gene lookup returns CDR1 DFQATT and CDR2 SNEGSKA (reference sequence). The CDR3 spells CSAIPLGSGSSLEQYF. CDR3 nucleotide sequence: TGCAGTGCCATCCCCCTGGGCAGCGGGAGTTCTCTCGAGCAGTACTTC.

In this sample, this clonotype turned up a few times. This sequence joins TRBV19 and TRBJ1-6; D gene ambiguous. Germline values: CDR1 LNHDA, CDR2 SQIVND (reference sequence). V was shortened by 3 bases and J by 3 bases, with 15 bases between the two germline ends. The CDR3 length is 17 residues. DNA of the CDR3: TGTGCCAGTAGTATCGGGGATCTCGGACTCTATAATTCACCCCTCCACTTT. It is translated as CASSIGDLGLYNSPLHF.

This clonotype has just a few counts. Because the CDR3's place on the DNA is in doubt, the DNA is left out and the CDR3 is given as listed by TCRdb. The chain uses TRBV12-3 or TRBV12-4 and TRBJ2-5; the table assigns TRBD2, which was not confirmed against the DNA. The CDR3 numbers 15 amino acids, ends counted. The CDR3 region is CASSLAASGRETQYF.

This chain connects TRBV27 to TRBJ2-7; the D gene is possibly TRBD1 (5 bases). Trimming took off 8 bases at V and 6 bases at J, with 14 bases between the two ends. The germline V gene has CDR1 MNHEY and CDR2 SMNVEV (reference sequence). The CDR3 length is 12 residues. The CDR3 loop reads CASGRTRGEQYF. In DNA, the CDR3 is TGTGCCAGCGGGCGGACAAGAGGCGAGCAGTACTTC.

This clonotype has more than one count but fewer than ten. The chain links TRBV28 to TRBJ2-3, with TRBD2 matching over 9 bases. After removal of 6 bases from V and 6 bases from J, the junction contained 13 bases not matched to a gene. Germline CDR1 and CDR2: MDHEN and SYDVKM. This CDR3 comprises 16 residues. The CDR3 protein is CASSPWGSGSSDTQYF. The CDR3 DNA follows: TGTGCCAGCAGCCCCTGGGGTAGCGGGAGTTCCGATACGCAGTATTTT.

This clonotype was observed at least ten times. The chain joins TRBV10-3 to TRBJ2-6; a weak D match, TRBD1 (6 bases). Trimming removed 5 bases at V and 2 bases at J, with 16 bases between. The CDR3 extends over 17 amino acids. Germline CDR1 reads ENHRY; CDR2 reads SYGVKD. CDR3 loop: CAISPRGPRTGANVLTF. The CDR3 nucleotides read TGTGCCATCAGTCCCAGGGGCCCCAGAACTGGGGCCAACGTCCTGACTTTC.

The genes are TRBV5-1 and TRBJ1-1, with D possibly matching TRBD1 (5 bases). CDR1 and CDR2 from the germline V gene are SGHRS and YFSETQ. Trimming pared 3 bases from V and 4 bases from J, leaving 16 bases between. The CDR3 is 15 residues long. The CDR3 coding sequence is TGCGCCAGCAGCTCGACAGTTCAGAGGAGCACTGAAGCTTTCTTT. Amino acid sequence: CASSSTVQRSTEAFF.

This CDR3 reads CASSAQIGPGLGNNEQFF. The CDR3 DNA sequence: TGTGCCAGCAGCGCCCAAATTGGACCGGGACTAGGAAACAATGAGCAGTTCTTC. This chain joins TRBV9 and TRBJ2-1; TRBD2 aligns across 8 bases. The CDR3 spans 18 residues. Germline V gene lookup returns CDR1 SGDLS and CDR2 YYNGEE. With V trimmed by 3 bases and J by 5 bases, 16 bases remained unmatched.